The 29 T cell receptor beta chains listed next were all sequenced from one sample in a study of T cell clonotyping in hematopoietic cell transplantation. Time point given: recipient sample about 28 days before transplant, after cytoreduction. This table comes from immunoSEQ multiplex PCR, and its TCRdb copy is limited to in-frame clones, with some not included. The sample contains some 29,000 clones, more than 65% of which appear only once. Source: peripheral blood mononuclear cells, taken before stem cell transplant. The receptors shown here come from a man between 35 and 55 years old with acute myeloid leukemia. Some clones in this sample may be carry-over from other donors' samples.

This clone occurred a few times. V usage is TRBV5-8 and J usage is TRBJ2-2; D gene uncertain. With 0 bases removed from V and 1 base from J, the gap between germline ends came to 4 bases. Germline-derived CDR1 and CDR2 are SGHTS and YDEGEE. The CDR3 is 14 residues long. The CDR3 region has the DNA TGTGCCAGCAGCTTGGCGCAGAACACCGGGGAGCTGTTTTTT. It is translated as CASSLAQNTGELFF.

Of note for this clone: An end of the junction differs from the germline gene, which may be a read error. The CDR3 sequence is CASSPSLVNEQFF. CDR3 in DNA: TGTGCTAGCAGCCCTTCCCTAGTCAATGAGCAGTTCTTC. The chain is built from TRBV7-7 and TRBJ2-1; D is unclear. The CDR3 extends over 13 amino acids. Germline V gene lookup returns CDR1 SSHAT and CDR2 FNYEAQ (reference sequence).

This chain uses TRBV4-1 with TRBJ2-2; D tentatively reads TRBD1 or TRBD2 (6 bases each). Germline V gene lookup returns CDR1 MGHRA and CDR2 YSYEKL. The CDR3 loop spans 15 amino acids. Trimming cost V 2 bases and J 4 bases, with 11 bases left between them. CDR3 coding DNA: TGCGCCAGCAGCCAAAACGGGGGCAGCACCGGGGAGCTGTTTTTT. This codes for CASSQNGGSTGELFF.

V is TRBV30 and J is TRBJ2-5; TRBD2 agrees at 12 bases. The CDR3 contains 14 residues. Trimming at V came to 2 bases and at J to 3 bases, leaving 1 base not matched to a gene. Germline values: CDR1 GTSNPN, CDR2 SVGIG (reference sequence). For the CDR3, the DNA is TGTGCCTGGAGTAGGACTAGCGGGAAAGAGACCCAGTACTTC. Translation gives CAWSRTSGKETQYF.

CDR3 nucleotides: TGTGCCAGTAGCTATGACGGGGAAACCTACGAGCAGTACTTC. Translating it yields CASSYDGETYEQYF. The rearrangement joins TRBV19 to TRBJ2-7; D perhaps matches TRBD2 (5 bases). The CDR3 extends over 14 amino acids. Germline V gene lookup returns CDR1 LNHDA and CDR2 SQIVND (reference sequence). The germline V and J ends were trimmed by 6 bases and 2 bases, with 14 bases remaining between them.

V and J are TRBV13 and TRBJ2-5; TRBD1 matches at 7 bases. The V gene end was trimmed by 2 bases and the J gene end by 6 bases; junction bases not matched to a gene: 9. Germline CDR1 reads PRHDT; CDR2 reads FYEKMQ (reference sequence). This CDR3 region has 15 residues. CDR3 region: CASSLQGVQLQTQYF. The CDR3 DNA reads as TGTGCCAGCAGCTTACAGGGGGTTCAGCTACAGACCCAGTACTTC.

V usage is TRBV7-9 and J usage is TRBJ1-4; TRBD1 agrees at 11 bases. CDR1 and CDR2 from the germline V gene are SEHNR and FQNEAQ (reference sequence). The CDR3 has 18 amino acids. V shed 8 bases and J 4 bases; nucleotides not matched to a gene: 15. CDR3 protein: CASSPGQGDYGHNEKLFF. Written as DNA, the CDR3 is TGTGCCAGCTCCCCGGGACAGGGGGACTATGGCCATAATGAAAAACTGTTTTTT.

The V gene is TRBV27, the J gene TRBJ2-7; no firm D call. This CDR3 contains 16 residues. V dropped 3 bases and J dropped 2 bases, with 17 bases sitting between them. The V gene's germline CDR1 is MNHEY and CDR2 SMNVEV (reference sequence). CDR3 amino acids: CASSFYDTLGPYEQYF. The CDR3 coding sequence is TGTGCCAGCAGTTTTTACGACACCCTAGGCCCCTACGAGCAGTACTTC.

The table lists this clone with a count of one. This chain uses TRBV25-1 with TRBJ1-2, with 8 bases that match TRBD1. CDR1 is MGHDK, CDR2 SYGVNS, per germline. Trimming at V came to 6 bases and at J to 6 bases, leaving 6 bases not matched to a gene. The CDR3 is made up of 13 amino acids. The CDR3 sequence is CASRDDRGDGYTF. CDR3 coding DNA: TGTGCCAGCAGGGATGACAGGGGCGATGGCTACACCTTC.

The V call is TRBV19, the J call TRBJ2-4; TRBD1 matches 8 bases. J was trimmed by 1 base and V by 7 bases; bases with no gene match: 6. CDR1 and CDR2 (germline): LNHDA, SQIVND (reference sequence). The CDR3 runs 15 residues. The CDR3 DNA is TGTGCCAGTAAAACAGGGGGACGGGCCAAAAACATTCAGTACTTC. It yields the protein CASKTGGRAKNIQYF. Filled out from reference TRBV19 and TRBJ2-4, the complete variable domain reads DGGITQSPKYLFRKEGQNVTLSCEQNLNHDAMYWYRQDPGQGLRLIYYSQIVNDFQKGDIAEGYSVSREKKESFPLTVTSAQKNPTAFYLCASKTGGRAKNIQYFGAGTRLSVL.

The V call is TRBV29-1, the J call TRBJ2-5, with D unresolved. The V gene lost 3 bases and the J gene lost 5 bases, with 7 bases spanning the gap. This CDR3 has 11 amino acids. From germline, CDR1 is SQVTM and CDR2 ANQGSEA. CDR3: CSVDPGETQYF. The CDR3 nucleotides read TGCAGCGTTGATCCGGGTGAGACCCAGTACTTC.

The chain employs TRBV5-1 and TRBJ1-2, with a weak D call TRBD1 (6 bases). Trimming removed 4 bases at V and 4 bases at J, with 11 bases between. Germline values: CDR1 SGHRS, CDR2 YFSETQ. The length of the CDR3 is 13 residues. This CDR3 reads CASSTTGAYGYTF. CDR3 nucleotides: TGCGCCAGCAGCACGACAGGAGCCTATGGCTACACCTTC.

The V gene is TRBV7-2, the J gene TRBJ1-5; D remains unclear. This CDR3 spans 14 amino acids. Trimming cost V 0 bases and J 8 bases, with 11 bases left between them. Germline CDR1 is SGHTA and CDR2 is FQGNSA. CDR3 coding DNA: TGTGCCAGCAGCTTAGCTGGCTATGGGGAGCCCCAGCATTTT. It specifies CASSLAGYGEPQHF.

The chain is built from TRBV28 and TRBJ2-1; 14 positions agree with TRBD2. The germline V gene encodes CDR1 MDHEN and CDR2 SYDVKM. The CDR3 extends over 16 amino acids. V shed 10 bases, J shed 7 bases, and the junction held 12 bases outside the gene matches. CDR3 sequence reads: CATETSGRAGINEQFF. The CDR3 DNA reads TGTGCCACCGAGACTAGCGGGAGGGCCGGGATAAATGAGCAGTTCTTC. Together with reference TRBV28 and TRBJ2-1, the CDR3 gives the full variable domain: DVKVTQSSRYLVKRTGEKVFLECVQDMDHENMFWYRQDPGLGLRLIYFSYDVKMKEKGDIPEGYSVSREKKERFSLILESASTNQTSMYLCATETSGRAGINEQFFGPGTRLTVL.

The J gene is TRBJ2-1, the V gene TRBV7-6; 10 bases fit TRBD1. V lost 0 bases and J lost 8; bases outside the gene matches: 4. This CDR3 is built from 15 residues. Germline-derived CDR1 and CDR2 are SGHVS and FNYEAQ. CDR3 loop: CASSLAGQGRHEQFF. The CDR3 DNA follows: TGTGCCAGCAGCTTAGCGGGACAGGGGCGCCATGAGCAGTTCTTC.

The chain has TRBV6-1 and TRBJ1-2; TRBD1 aligns across 8 bases. Per the germline V gene, CDR1 is MNHNS and CDR2 is SASEGT. The J segment lost 6 bases and the V segment lost 4 bases, leaving 4 bases of the junction unmatched. CDR3 length: 13 amino acids. The chain's CDR3 is CASSAGGIDGYTF. As DNA, the CDR3 is TGTGCCAGCAGTGCAGGGGGCATCGATGGCTACACCTTC.

This sequence joins TRBV9 and TRBJ2-1; a weak D match, TRBD1 (6 bases). The CDR3 runs to 15 residues. Per the germline V gene, CDR1 is SGDLS and CDR2 is YYNGEE. V gave up 4 bases and J gave up 12 bases, with 23 bases separating them. The CDR3 loop is CASSPVGQGLPWQFF. CDR3 sequence (DNA): TGTGCCAGCAGCCCCGTGGGGCAGGGGCTGCCGTGGCAGTTCTTC.

The rearrangement joins TRBV2 to TRBJ1-1; D is uncertain. Trimming removed 8 bases at V and 1 base at J, with 5 bases between. The germline CDR1 and CDR2 sequences are SNHLY and FYNNEI. CDR3 size: 11 residues. In DNA, the CDR3 is TGTGCCAGCGACCAGAACACTGAAGCTTTCTTT. Translating it yields CASDQNTEAFF. Based on the CDR3 plus reference TRBV2 and TRBJ1-1, the full variable domain is EPEVTQTPSHQVTQMGQEVILRCVPISNHLYFYWYRQILGQKVEFLVSFYNNEISEKSEIFDDQFSVERPDGSNFTLKIRSTKLEDSAMYFCASDQNTEAFFGQGTRLTVV.

The sample holds one count of this clone. The J gene is TRBJ1-4, the V gene TRBV5-6, with D possibly TRBD1 on 6 matching bases. The CDR3 length is 19 residues. Germline V gene data show CDR1 as SGHDT and CDR2 as YYEEEE. V was pared by 1 base and J by 3 bases, with 22 bases between. The CDR3: CASSLFVRGYDTPNEKLFF. CDR3 sequence (DNA): TGTGCCAGCAGCTTGTTCGTCAGGGGTTACGACACTCCTAATGAAAAACTGTTTTTT.

The chain is built from TRBV20-1 and TRBJ2-3, with D unclear. Germline V gene lookup returns CDR1 DFQATT and CDR2 SNEGSKA (reference sequence). V gave up 6 bases and J gave up 6 bases, with 10 bases separating them. This CDR3 comprises 11 residues. In DNA, the CDR3 is TGCAGTGCGGAGAGCGTGGATACGCAGTATTTT. Amino acid sequence: CSAESVDTQYF.

This clone was detected only a few times. The genes are TRBV30 and TRBJ1-1; D not resolved. The length of the CDR3 is 14 residues. V was pared by 3 bases and J by 1 base, with 12 bases between. Germline CDR1 is GTSNPN and CDR2 is SVGIG (reference sequence). The CDR3: CAWSRAGRNTEAFF. The CDR3 DNA sequence: TGTGCCTGGAGCCGGGCGGGGAGGAACACTGAAGCTTTCTTT.

The chain has TRBV7-6 and TRBJ1-2; D might be TRBD1 (5 bases). Per the germline V gene, CDR1 is SGHVS and CDR2 is FNYEAQ. V lost 1 base to trimming and J lost 2 bases, with 8 bases between them. There are 14 residues in the CDR3. The CDR3 sequence: CASSLGQSNYGYTF. The CDR3 DNA reads as TGTGCCAGCAGCTTAGGACAGTCCAACTATGGCTACACCTTC.

This chain's CDR3 is CASRLRGTSGGHSSYNEQFF. In DNA form, the CDR3 reads TGTGCCAGCAGGCTACGCGGGACTAGCGGGGGGCATAGCTCCTACAATGAGCAGTTCTTC. This chain joins TRBV2 and TRBJ2-1, with 15 bases matching TRBD2. CDR1 and CDR2 from the germline V gene are SNHLY and FYNNEI. This CDR3 region has 20 residues. The J segment lost 0 bases and the V segment lost 6 bases, leaving 12 bases of the junction unmatched.

The chain links TRBV7-2 to TRBJ2-5; a weak D match, TRBD1 (6 bases). Trimming cost V 2 bases and J 5 bases, with 18 bases left between them. From germline, CDR1 is SGHTA and CDR2 FQGNSA. This CDR3 is built from 16 residues. CDR3 amino acids: CASSLIRTEARETQYF. CDR3 DNA sequence: TGTGCCAGCAGCTTAATAAGGACAGAAGCAAGGGAGACCCAGTACTTC.

The chain employs TRBV7-9 and TRBJ2-7; D is undetermined. The V gene lost 0 bases and the J gene lost 5 bases, with 2 bases spanning the gap. The germline V gene encodes CDR1 SEHNR and CDR2 FQNEAQ (reference sequence). This CDR3 region has 11 residues. This CDR3 reads CASSLANEQYF. CDR3 coding DNA: TGTGCCAGCAGCTTAGCCAACGAGCAGTACTTC.

The chain carries TRBV11-1 and TRBJ2-7; D unclear. CDR3 size: 12 residues. V was pared by 5 bases and J by 0 bases, with 5 bases between. CDR1 is SGHAT, CDR2 FQDESV, per germline (reference sequence). The CDR3 loop is CASSPPSYEQYF. The CDR3 DNA reads TGTGCCAGCAGCCCACCCTCCTACGAGCAGTACTTC.

Here the CDR3 DNA reads TGCGCCAGCAGCTTGGCCGGTGGCTATGGCTACACCTTC. It is translated as CASSLAGGYGYTF. This chain links TRBV5-1 with TRBJ1-2; unclear D gene. The CDR3 runs to 13 residues. Trimming left V 0 bases short and J 4 bases short, with 7 bases between. Germline CDR1 SGHRS, CDR2 YFSETQ.

The chain uses TRBV7-2 and TRBJ1-5; the D is unclear. There are 15 residues in the CDR3. Between the trimmed V and J ends, which lost 2 bases and 1 base, there was a span of 9 bases. Germline values: CDR1 SGHTA, CDR2 FQGNSA. The CDR3 DNA sequence: TGTGCCAGCAGCTTATCTTTAACAAGCAATCAGCCCCAGCATTTT. It is translated as CASSLSLTSNQPQHF.

This clone was recorded once. This rearrangement joins TRBV28 to TRBJ2-7; 7 bases fit TRBD2. The CDR3 is 13 residues long. V trimming: 7 bases; J trimming: 4 bases; junction bases outside the gene matches: 7. The germline CDR1 and CDR2 sequences are MDHEN and SYDVKM. CDR3 sequence reads: CASTTLGGYEQYF. CDR3 nucleotides: TGTGCCAGCACTACCCTGGGGGGGTACGAGCAGTACTTC.